The 32 T cell receptor beta chains in this list originate from one sample, sequenced in a study of STAT5B mutations in CD4+ large granular lymphocyte leukemia. Sequencing was performed with immunoSEQ multiplex PCR; in TCRdb, only in-frame clones are kept and a portion is missing. The sample consists of some 30,000 clones, 80% to 90% of them appearing once. Specimen: CD4+ T cells from blood buffy coats. These receptor sequences come from a human donor in good health.

This chain joins TRBV28 and TRBJ1-1; no firm D call. The germline V and J ends were trimmed by 10 bases and 1 base, with 7 bases remaining between them. CDR3 length equals 11 residues. Per the germline V gene, CDR1 is MDHEN and CDR2 is SYDVKM. The CDR3 DNA is TGTGCCATCACACGGAACACTGAAGCTTTCTTT. Its translation: CAITRNTEAFF.

CDR3: CASSPGSGAGPDTQYF. DNA for the CDR3: TGTGCCAGCAGCCCTGGGAGCGGGGCGGGCCCAGATACGCAGTATTTT. This chain joins TRBV7-2 and TRBJ2-3; 7 nucleotides agree with TRBD2. The CDR3 runs to 16 residues. V lost 5 bases to trimming and J lost 4 bases; unmatched junction nucleotides: 12. CDR1 SGHTA and CDR2 FQGNSA come from the germline V gene.

The rearrangement joins TRBV10-1 to TRBJ2-5, with 8 bases aligning to TRBD2. V lost 3 bases, J lost 4 bases, and 1 base stayed unmatched. Looked up from germline, CDR1 is WNHNN and CDR2 is SYGVQD (reference sequence). The CDR3 consists of 13 residues. The CDR3 sequence is CASSDLAGETQYF. In DNA, the CDR3 is TGCGCCAGCAGTGATCTAGCGGGAGAGACCCAGTACTTC.

This clone was observed a single time. The genes are TRBV6-4 and TRBJ2-1, with TRBD2 matching over 8 bases. The CDR3 is made up of 14 amino acids. Germline V gene data show CDR1 as MRHNA and CDR2 as SNTAGT. The J segment lost 8 bases and the V segment lost 3 bases, leaving 6 bases of the junction unmatched. The CDR3 is CASSEGLDSHEQFF. CDR3 sequence (DNA): TGTGCCAGCAGTGAGGGACTAGACAGCCATGAGCAGTTCTTC.

This chain joins TRBV10-2 and TRBJ1-3, with D uncertain. There are 15 residues in the CDR3. In germline, CDR1 is WSHSY, CDR2 SAAADI. V was clipped by 0 bases and J by 2 bases, with 8 bases between them. In nucleotides, the CDR3 is TGCGCCAGCAGTGAGTCGGTCCGGACTGGAAACACCATATATTTT. This encodes CASSESVRTGNTIYF.

This clone occurred once. The rearrangement joins TRBV27 to TRBJ2-3, with unresolved D. The germline V gene has CDR1 MNHEY and CDR2 SMNVEV (reference sequence). Trimming stripped 5 bases from V and 2 bases from J, with 11 bases between. The CDR3 sequence is 14 residues long. The CDR3 nucleotides read TGTGCCAGCAGTCCGACTTATGCCACAGATACGCAGTATTTT. This sequence encodes CASSPTYATDTQYF.

This chain uses TRBV5-1 with TRBJ2-6; no clear D. Trimming took 1 base from V and 0 from J, leaving 8 bases between them. CDR1 SGHRS and CDR2 YFSETQ come from the germline V gene. CDR3 length: 16 residues. This CDR3 is CASSLKSVSGANVLTF. The CDR3 DNA follows: TGCGCCAGCAGCTTGAAGTCAGTCTCTGGGGCCAACGTCCTGACTTTC.

This clone was seen a single time. The chain joins TRBV30 to TRBJ2-3; D gene ambiguous. From germline, CDR1 is GTSNPN and CDR2 SVGIG (reference sequence). The CDR3 loop spans 14 amino acids. With 3 bases removed from V and 1 base from J, the gap between germline ends came to 11 bases. This CDR3 reads CAWSPLKGTDTQYF. The CDR3 bases are TGTGCCTGGAGCCCCCTGAAGGGCACAGATACGCAGTATTTT.

The genes are TRBV28 and TRBJ2-1; TRBD2 might be the D (5 bases). V lost 8 bases and J 5 bases, leaving 16 bases between the germline ends. CDR1 is MDHEN and CDR2 is SYDVKM in the germline V gene. The CDR3 sequence is 14 residues long. The CDR3 DNA follows: TGTGCCAGCCAAGCGCCTCCGGGGAACAATGAGCAGTTCTTC. It is translated as CASQAPPGNNEQFF.

This chain uses TRBV10-3 with TRBJ2-7; perhaps TRBD2 as D (5 bases). V was cut by 10 bases and J by 1 base, with 14 bases left in between. This CDR3 spans 13 amino acids. The germline V gene encodes CDR1 ENHRY and CDR2 SYGVKD. The DNA of the CDR3 is TGTGCCACCAGAGTCGAGCGGTCCTACGAGCAGTACTTC. Protein: CATRVERSYEQYF.

The V call is TRBV7-9, the J call TRBJ2-5; D not resolved. Deletions cut 4 bases from V and 4 bases from J, with 7 bases between. The CDR3 covers 12 residues. Per germline, CDR1 SEHNR and CDR2 FQNEAQ (reference sequence). CDR3 coding DNA: TGTGCCAGCAGCTGGAAGGGAGAGACCCAGTACTTC. Translating gives CASSWKGETQYF.

The chain employs TRBV7-8 and TRBJ1-1; TRBD1 matches at 9 bases. Germline V CDR1 and CDR2: SGHVS, FQNEAQ. The junction had 7 bases not matched to a gene; V was cut back by 5 bases and J by 6 bases. The CDR3 spans 14 residues. Here the CDR3 reads CASSAGTGSAEAFF. The DNA for the CDR3 is TGTGCCAGCAGCGCCGGGACAGGGTCGGCTGAAGCTTTCTTT.

The chain has TRBV18 and TRBJ1-1, with D hard to call. V lost 3 bases to trimming and J lost 3 bases, with 14 bases between them. The CDR3 runs to 15 residues. Germline lookup yields CDR1 KGHSH and CDR2 LQKENI. The CDR3 bases are TGTGCCAGCTCACCCAGTGAAGGGATGGACACTGAAGCTTTCTTT. This translates into CASSPSEGMDTEAFF. The full variable domain, completed using reference TRBV18 and TRBJ1-1, is NAGVMQNPRHLVRRRGQEARLRCSPMKGHSHVYWYRQLPEEGLKFMVYLQKENIIDESGMPKERFSAEFPKEGPSILRIQQVVRGDSAAYFCASSPSEGMDTEAFFGQGTRLTVV.

This CDR3 is CASSPGQANNEQFF. Written as DNA, the CDR3 is TGTGCCAGCAGCCCGGGACAGGCGAACAATGAGCAGTTCTTC. J is TRBJ2-1 and V is TRBV7-3, with TRBD1 identical over 8 bases. Germline V gives CDR1 SGHTA, CDR2 FQGTGA. V lost 5 bases to trimming and J lost 5 bases; unmatched junction nucleotides: 5. This CDR3 region has 14 residues.

This chain joins TRBV5-1 and TRBJ2-2, with D possibly TRBD1 on 6 matching bases. CDR1 is SGHRS and CDR2 is YFSETQ in the germline V gene. The V end was cut by 4 bases, the J end by 2 bases, with 12 bases between. The CDR3 sequence is 15 residues long. CDR3 residues: CASSQGHTNTGELFF. The CDR3 nucleotides read TGCGCCAGCAGCCAGGGACACACCAACACCGGGGAGCTGTTTTTT.

As regards this clone: The junction departs from the called germline gene at one end, perhaps through a read error. The rearrangement uses TRBV5-1 and TRBJ2-5; the match to TRBD1 covers 8 bases. Germline CDR1 reads SGHRS; CDR2 reads YFSETQ. The CDR3 consists of 15 residues. CDR3 protein: CASSLGDRPGESQYF. The CDR3 DNA sequence: TGCGCCAGCAGCTTGGGGGACAGGCCCGGGGAGAGCCAGTACTTC.

This chain connects TRBV18 to TRBJ2-5; D may be TRBD1 (6 bases). V lost 5 bases and J lost 1, with 8 bases in between. The germline gives CDR1 KGHSH, CDR2 LQKENI. The CDR3 spans 13 residues. CDR3 nucleotides: TGTGCCAGCTCAGGGGGCCCCCAAGAGACCCAGTACTTC. It yields the protein CASSGGPQETQYF.

The chain has TRBV10-2 and TRBJ2-5; D unresolved. The CDR3 loop spans 12 amino acids. CDR1 and CDR2 from the germline V gene are WSHSY and SAAADI. Between the trimmed V and J ends, which lost 4 bases and 1 base, there was a span of 4 bases. CDR3 in amino acids: CASSVSQETQYF. DNA for the CDR3: TGCGCCAGCAGTGTGTCCCAAGAGACCCAGTACTTC.

This chain joins TRBV19 and TRBJ1-5; 10 bases are a match to TRBD1. Germline values: CDR1 LNHDA, CDR2 SQIVND (reference sequence). The CDR3 is 15 amino acids. Trimming at V came to 8 bases and at J to 2 bases, leaving 6 bases not matched to a gene. The CDR3 coding sequence is TGTGCCAGTCACACCGGGACAGGGGGCAATCAGCCCCAGCATTTT. The encoded protein is CASHTGTGGNQPQHF.

V and J are TRBV5-1 and TRBJ2-5; no firm D call. Looked up from germline, CDR1 is SGHRS and CDR2 is YFSETQ. Trimming removed 0 bases from V and 5 bases from J, with 8 bases in between. The CDR3 consists of 13 residues. The CDR3 is CASSLGLRETQYF. The CDR3 nucleotides read TGCGCCAGCAGCTTGGGCCTACGGGAGACCCAGTACTTC. The full variable domain, with the rest looked up from reference TRBV5-1 and TRBJ2-5, is KAGVTQTPRYLIKTRGQQVTLSCSPISGHRSVSWYQQTPGQGLQFLFEYFSETQRNKGNFPGRFSGRQFSNSRSEMNVSTLELGDSALYLCASSLGLRETQYFGPGTRLLVL.

The chain has TRBV6-5 and TRBJ1-1; unclear D gene. Trimming cost V 5 bases and J 5 bases, with 15 bases left between them. CDR1 and CDR2 (germline): MNHEY, SVGAGI. The CDR3 has 14 amino acids. CDR3 region: CASSGRLQRTEAFF. The CDR3 DNA sequence: TGTGCCAGCAGTGGGAGACTACAGAGGACTGAAGCTTTCTTT.

This clone appeared a few times. The V call is TRBV9, the J call TRBJ2-1; 8 nucleotides align to TRBD1. Germline trimming cut 7 bases from V and 4 bases from J; bases unmatched to any gene: 16. This CDR3 contains 17 residues. Germline CDR1 is SGDLS and CDR2 is YYNGEE. The CDR3 loop is CASFLDRGTGQYNEQFF. CDR3 sequence (DNA): TGTGCCAGCTTCCTTGATCGAGGGACAGGCCAGTACAATGAGCAGTTCTTC.

The gene calls are TRBV7-9 and TRBJ1-6; TRBD1 might be the D (5 bases). CDR1 is SEHNR, CDR2 FQNEAQ, per germline (reference sequence). This CDR3 contains 15 residues. V was trimmed by 10 bases and J by 5 bases, leaving 18 bases between them. CDR3 amino acids: CATTRGVVDNSPLHF. The CDR3 DNA reads TGTGCCACCACGAGGGGAGTTGTTGATAATTCACCCCTCCACTTT.

The V and J genes are TRBV5-1 and TRBJ1-2; unclear D gene. Trimming shortened V by 0 bases and J by 10 bases, and 16 bases separated the two germline ends. This CDR3 comprises 14 residues. The germline V gene has CDR1 SGHRS and CDR2 YFSETQ. As DNA, the CDR3 is TGCGCCAGCAGCTTGGATATGGAGGGATGGGACTACACCTTC. Encoded protein: CASSLDMEGWDYTF.

The chain couples TRBV27 to TRBJ2-5; D could derive from TRBD1 or TRBD2 (5 bases each). The CDR3 length is 16 residues. Between the trimmed V and J ends, which lost 3 bases and 2 bases, there was a span of 16 bases. CDR1 is MNHEY, CDR2 SMNVEV, per germline (reference sequence). CDR3 protein: CASSLPRGSKQETQYF. The CDR3 DNA is TGTGCCAGCAGTTTGCCGAGGGGATCTAAACAAGAGACCCAGTACTTC.

The CDR3 region has the DNA TGTGCCAGCAGTTACTCACAGGGAACCTATGGCTACACCTTC. This codes for CASSYSQGTYGYTF. The chain is built from TRBV6-5 and TRBJ1-2; D is possibly TRBD1 (6 bases). This CDR3 spans 14 amino acids. V lost 0 bases and J lost 4, with 9 bases in between. The germline V gene has CDR1 MNHEY and CDR2 SVGAGI.

V and J are TRBV12-5 and TRBJ2-3; TRBD2 aligns across 13 bases. The trim removed 8 bases at V and 8 bases at J, leaving 10 bases unmatched. Germline V gene sequence: CDR1 LGHNT, CDR2 FRNRAP. The CDR3 runs 15 residues. For the CDR3, the DNA is TGTGCTAGTAGTGCCGCCGGGACTAGCGGGACTACGCAGTATTTT. Residues: CASSAAGTSGTTQYF.

The table lists this clone with a count of one. The chain employs TRBV7-9 and TRBJ2-5, with 13 bases identical to TRBD2. Trimming took 5 bases from V and 7 from J; bases not matched to a gene: 4. The CDR3 loop spans 14 amino acids. Germline-derived CDR1 and CDR2 are SEHNR and FQNEAQ (reference sequence). This CDR3 is CASSPGTSGMTQYF. The CDR3 DNA follows: TGTGCCAGCAGCCCCGGGACTAGCGGGATGACCCAGTACTTC.

This clone appeared a few times. This sequence joins TRBV7-2 and TRBJ2-2; possible D gene TRBD2, 7 bases. Trimming took off 5 bases at V and 4 bases at J, with 17 bases between the two ends. The CDR3 consists of 16 residues. Germline assignment: CDR1 SGHTA and CDR2 FQGNSA. The CDR3 is CASSLPGGLGTGELFF. For the CDR3, the DNA is TGTGCCAGCAGCCTCCCCGGGGGGCTTGGCACCGGGGAGCTGTTTTTT.

The CDR3 coding sequence is TGTGCCAGCAGCTTAAGCGGGGCCACCGGGGAGCTGTTTTTT. Protein: CASSLSGATGELFF. The chain joins TRBV5-5 to TRBJ2-2, with 7 bases aligning to TRBD2. There are 14 residues in the CDR3. V lost 2 bases, J lost 4 bases, and 2 bases stayed unmatched. The germline V gene has CDR1 SGHKS and CDR2 YYEKEE (reference sequence).

The V call is TRBV28, the J call TRBJ2-7; the match to TRBD2 covers 8 bases. Germline CDR1 MDHEN, CDR2 SYDVKM. The V segment lost 5 bases and the J segment 10 bases; nucleotides outside the gene matches: 13. The CDR3 is 14 residues long. CDR3 amino acids: CASSISGAGGRQYF. The CDR3 DNA is TGTGCCAGCAGTATCTCAGGCGCGGGGGGCAGACAGTACTTC. The full variable domain, rest sourced from reference TRBV28 and TRBJ2-7, is DVKVTQSSRYLVKRTGEKVFLECVQDMDHENMFWYRQDPGLGLRLIYFSYDVKMKEKGDIPEGYSVSREKKERFSLILESASTNQTSMYLCASSISGAGGRQYFGPGTRLTVT.

The CDR3 DNA is TGTGCCAGCAGCATCCAGGGTAGCACAGATACGCAGTATTTT. This encodes CASSIQGSTDTQYF. The chain carries TRBV11-2 and TRBJ2-3; D possibly corresponds to TRBD1 (5 bases). Germline assignment: CDR1 SGHAT and CDR2 FQNNGV. The CDR3 length is 14 residues. The V end was cut by 5 bases, the J end by 0 bases, with 9 bases between. Combining the CDR3 with reference TRBV11-2 and TRBJ2-3 gives the whole variable domain EAGVAQSPRYKIIEKRQSVAFWCNPISGHATLYWYQQILGQGPKLLIQFQNNGVVDDSQLPKDRFSAERLKGVDSTLKIQPAKLEDSAVYLCASSIQGSTDTQYFGPGTRLTVL.